What follows is one T cell receptor beta chain and its context. Researchers ran the PCR with 60 Vbeta and 13 Jbeta primers. In the study's own analysis: As a later analysis found, there were 70 million to 100 million unique TCR beta chains, of which roughly 11 million were shared. The table came from immunoSEQ multiplex PCR; TCRdb's copy has only in-frame clones and leaves some out. D and trimming were read from the DNA, whereas the V and J calls and clone size are those reported in that table. The sample yields 150,000 to 200,000 clones, almost 85% seen once. This sample was included in a study of cytomegalovirus exposure and HLA in healthy donors. Sequenced sample: PBMCs. This sequence was found in a woman aged 45-65 years in good health and CMV-seronegative.

CDR3: CASSQEEGGLSYTF. For the CDR3, the DNA is TGTGCCAGCAGCCAGGAGGAGGGGGGGCTGAGCTACACCTTC. This chain links TRBV5-4 with TRBJ1-2; tentatively, D is TRBD1 (6 bases). The CDR3 sequence is 14 residues long. V lost 4 bases and J lost 9, with 19 bases in between. CDR1 and CDR2 (germline): SGHNT, YYREEE (reference sequence).